This is a list of T cell receptor beta chains from one sample in a study of Ad26.COV2.S vaccination and SARS-CoV-2 variants. Only in-frame clones appear in the TCRdb table, and some are missing; sequencing was by immunoSEQ multiplex PCR. The sample shows about 680,000 clones, 70% to 90% of them seen only once. The sample was peripheral blood, taken in a trial of Ad26.COV2.S vaccine versus placebo. All receptors come from a person aged 18-65 years who received the Ad26.COV2.S COVID-19 vaccine or a placebo. Both conserved end residues are part of each CDR3. The D gene is left open where the match is weak. The size of a clone is reported for some rows only, either as once, few or many, or as a class for expanded clones.

V gene	J gene	D gene	clone size	CDR3 DNA	CDR3 protein
TRBV3-1/TRBV3-2	TRBJ2-7	TRBD2	NA	TGTGCCAGCAGCCAAGGACTAGCGGGGGCCTACGAGCAGTACTTC	CASSQGLAGAYEQYF
TRBV7-9	TRBJ2-7	TRBD2	NA	TGTGCCAGCAGCCCTGAAGGCGGGAGGGACGAGCAGTACTTC	CASSPEGGRDEQYF
TRBV11-2	TRBJ2-1	NA	few	TGTGCCAGCAGCTTAGGACTCTACAATGAGCAGTTCTTC	CASSLGLYNEQFF
TRBV5-1	TRBJ2-1	NA	NA	TGCGCCAGCAGCTTGGTATCAGGGGAATACAATGAGCAGTTCTTC	CASSLVSGEYNEQFF
TRBV7-9	TRBJ2-5	TRBD1	NA	TGTGCCAGCAGTCAAACTGGACAGGACCTTCAAGAGACCCAGTACTTC	CASSQTGQDLQETQYF
TRBV19	TRBJ1-1	NA	NA	TGTGCCAGTAGTATATTGAACACTGAAGCTTTCTTT	CASSILNTEAFF
TRBV5-1	TRBJ2-1	TRBD1	NA	TGCGCCAGCAGCGCCGACAGGGATGAGCAGTTCTTC	CASSADRDEQFF
TRBV6-5	TRBJ2-5	NA	NA	TGTGCCAGCAGTTACCTCCAGGGAGCTGGGACCCAGTACTTC	CASSYLQGAGTQYF
TRBV11-2	TRBJ2-5	TRBD2	few	TGTGCCAGCAGCTCCCCGGCCGGGACTAGAGGGCAAGAGACCCAGTACTTC	CASSSPAGTRGQETQYF
TRBV4-3	TRBJ1-1	NA	NA	TGCGCCAGCAGCCAAGTTAGCATGAACACTGAAGCTTTCTTT	CASSQVSMNTEAFF
TRBV25-1	TRBJ1-1	NA	NA	TGTGCCAGCAGTGAAGCCAGCCCCACTGAAGCTTTCTTT	CASSEASPTEAFF
TRBV5-1	TRBJ1-2	NA	NA	TGCGCCAGCAGCTTGTTAGGGGATGGCTACACCTTC	CASSLLGDGYTF
TRBV15	TRBJ1-5	NA	few	TGTGCCACCAGCAGGGACGAAAGTTTGGGCGGTTCAAATCAGCCCCAGCATTTT	CATSRDESLGGSNQPQHF
TRBV11-3	TRBJ2-7	NA	NA	TGTGCCAGCAGCTTAGAAAACAGCTACGAGCAGTACTTC	CASSLENSYEQYF
TRBV18	TRBJ2-6	NA	NA	TGTGCCAGCTCACCACAGGGCCCCGCCTCTGGGGCCAACGTCCTGACTTTC	CASSPQGPASGANVLTF
TRBV5-1	TRBJ2-3	NA	once	TGCGCCAGCAGAAACATACCGGGAGCCACAGATACGCAGTATTTT	CASRNIPGATDTQYF
TRBV4-3	TRBJ2-7	TRBD1	NA	TGCGCCAGCAGCCATGGACAGGGGGAAGCCTACGAGCAGTACTTC	CASSHGQGEAYEQYF
TRBV5-4	TRBJ2-2	NA	NA	TGTGCCAGCAGCACCGGGACCTACACCGGGGAGCTGTTTTTT	CASSTGTYTGELFF
TRBV5-4	TRBJ1-1	TRBD1	NA	TGTGCCAGCAGCGGGACAGGGAGGGCGAACACTGAAGCTTTCTTT	CASSGTGRANTEAFF
TRBV5-4	TRBJ1-2	TRBD1	NA	TGTGCCAGCATCCGCGGTTCGGGACAGGGGGCGTCCGGCTACACCTTC	CASIRGSGQGASGYTF
TRBV20-1	TRBJ2-3	NA	NA	TGCAGTGCTAGTATCAAGCGGACTAGCACAGATACGCAGTATTTT	CSASIKRTSTDTQYF
TRBV19	TRBJ2-1	NA	NA	TGTGCCAGTAGTCCAGACAGGCGGACCTACAATGAGCAGTTCTTC	CASSPDRRTYNEQFF
TRBV4-3	TRBJ1-2	TRBD1	NA	TGCGCCAGCAGCTCCGGGACAGGGGCTGGCTACACCTTC	CASSSGTGAGYTF
TRBV15	TRBJ2-5	NA	NA	TGTGCCACCAGCAGAGATGAGCGTGAGACCCAGTACTTC	CATSRDERETQYF
TRBV7-9	TRBJ2-1	TRBD2	NA	TGTGCCAGCAGAAAGATCGGACTAGCGGGGAATGAGCAGTTCTTC	CASRKIGLAGNEQFF
TRBV7-8	TRBJ2-7	NA	NA	TGTGCCAGCAGCAAGGGACTGATCTACGAGCAGTACTTC	CASSKGLIYEQYF
TRBV11-3	TRBJ2-1	TRBD2	NA	TGTGCCAGCAGCCAACAAGCGGGGGGCGGCAATGAGCAGTTCTTC	CASSQQAGGGNEQFF
TRBV6-5	TRBJ2-7	TRBD1	NA	TGTGCCAGCAGACCCGACAGGGGGTCTTCCTACGAGCAGTACTTC	CASRPDRGSSYEQYF
TRBV11-2	TRBJ2-1	TRBD2	NA	TGTGCCCTGGGGGGGTACAATGAGCAGTTCTTC	CALGGYNEQFF
TRBV18	TRBJ1-5	NA	NA	TGTGCCACCTCAGACCAGACGGGTTTGGGCCAGCCCCAGCATTTT	CATSDQTGLGQPQHF
TRBV3-1/TRBV3-2	TRBJ1-5	NA	NA	TGTGCCAGCAGCCGGACCGAGAATCAGCCCCAGCATTTT	CASSRTENQPQHF
TRBV10-1	TRBJ2-1	NA	NA	TGCGCCAGCAGTGAGTCGAACGGGCGCAGCTCCTACAATGAGCAGTTCTTC	CASSESNGRSSYNEQFF
TRBV5-1	TRBJ2-5	NA	NA	TGCGCCAGCAGCTTGGGATCCTCAGGGGCGAGGGAGACCCAGTACTTC	CASSLGSSGARETQYF
TRBV30	TRBJ1-3	NA	once	TGTGCCTACGATTCAGGGGCTGGAAACACCATATATTTT	CAYDSGAGNTIYF
TRBV7-2	TRBJ1-1	NA	NA	TGTGCCAGCAGCTTACGGGGGATCGGACAGCCAAAGAACACTGAAGCTTTCTTT	CASSLRGIGQPKNTEAFF
TRBV7-2	TRBJ1-3	NA	once	TGTGCCAGCAGCGCCCGAGGGGGAGCTGGAAACACCATATATTTT	CASSARGGAGNTIYF
TRBV19	TRBJ1-2	NA	NA	TGTGCCAGTAGTATAGATCGCCCGCCGGAACCCTATGGCTACACCTTC	CASSIDRPPEPYGYTF
TRBV5-4	TRBJ2-3	TRBD2	NA	TGTGCCAGCAGGAGTAGCGGGACCCCGGATACGCAGTATTTT	CASRSSGTPDTQYF
TRBV11-2	TRBJ1-1	TRBD1	NA	TGTGCCAGCAGCTTAGGGACAGGGGACGGGAACACTGAAGCTTTCTTT	CASSLGTGDGNTEAFF
TRBV7-6	TRBJ1-1	NA	NA	TGTGCCACCGCACCTTTAAACACTGAAGCTTTCTTT	CATAPLNTEAFF
TRBV6-2/TRBV6-3	TRBJ1-2	NA	NA	TGTGCCAGCAGTTACTCCCCGGGAGCTCCGAGTGGCTACACCTTC	CASSYSPGAPSGYTF